The clone carrying this TCR beta chain was detected only a few times. Antigen specificity is unknown. The germline gives CDR1 LNHDA, CDR2 SQIVND (reference sequence). V was trimmed by 3 bases and J by 6 bases, leaving 11 bases between them. CDR3 length: 13 residues. The assay was run at deep level. Profiled with immunoSEQ multiplex PCR; TCRdb holds only in-frame clones, not every one. The table shows about half a million clones, with about 85% occurring only once. Tens of millions of PBMCs supplied genomic DNA for unsorted samples. This sample was included in a study of shared clonotypes between healthy human individuals. Regarding the study as a whole: Investigators expected sequencing depth to affect clonotype sharing among donors.

This receptor was obtained from a woman aged 40 to 50 in good health. Some clones in this sample may be carry-over from other donors' samples. Specimen: PBMCs. The chain uses TRBV19 and TRBJ1-2; D unclear. CDR3 region: CASSMEGFNGYTF. CDR3 coding DNA: TGTGCCAGTAGTATGGAAGGGTTTAATGGCTACACCTTC.